This TCR beta chain is drawn from a study of neoadjuvant anti-PD-1 for oral cavity cancer. Time point of the sample: after neoadjuvant nivolumab, at surgical resection. This clone came up once. The method was immunoSEQ multiplex PCR; TCRdb's version includes in-frame clones alone and lacks a portion of them. Of about 14,000 clones listed, 70% to 75% are singletons. Trimming removed 4 bases at V and 2 bases at J, with 9 bases between. The CDR3 runs 12 residues. Germline V gene lookup returns CDR1 SQVTM and CDR2 ANQGSEA. The origin of this receptor is a person aged 35 to 85 with oral cavity squamous cell carcinoma. The input for sequencing was PBMCs, taken after nivolumab (anti-PD-1) treatment. The V gene is TRBV29-1, the J gene TRBJ2-7; D is unresolved. The CDR3 nucleotides read TGCAGCGTTGGGCCCTCCCCCTACGAGCAGTACTTC. It yields the protein CSVGPSPYEQYF.